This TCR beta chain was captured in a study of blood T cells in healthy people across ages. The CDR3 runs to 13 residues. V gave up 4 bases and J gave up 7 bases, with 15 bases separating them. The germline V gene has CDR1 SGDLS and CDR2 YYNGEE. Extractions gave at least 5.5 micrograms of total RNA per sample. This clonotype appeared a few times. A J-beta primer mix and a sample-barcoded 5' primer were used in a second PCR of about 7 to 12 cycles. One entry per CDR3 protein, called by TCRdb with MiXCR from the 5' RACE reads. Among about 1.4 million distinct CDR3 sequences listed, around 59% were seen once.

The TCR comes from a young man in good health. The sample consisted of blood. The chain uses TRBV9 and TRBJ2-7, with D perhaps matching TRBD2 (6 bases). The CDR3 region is CASSPGGMGEQYF. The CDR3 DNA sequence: TGTGCCAGCAGCCCCGGAGGGATGGGGGAGCAGTACTTC.